Each of the 19 T cell receptor beta chains below was sequenced from the same sample in a study of blood T cells in healthy people across ages. Alongside a J-beta primer mix, a sample-barcoded 5' primer served in a second PCR lasting roughly 7 to 12 cycles. TCRdb used MiXCR to reprocess the 5' RACE reads, holding one entry per CDR3 protein. The data show 1.5 million to 2 million distinct CDR3 sequences, with over 25% seen just once and about 8% held by the top ten. What was sequenced was blood. Every receptor here comes from a woman younger than 45 in good health.

This clonotype showed up many times. V usage is TRBV5-1 and J usage is TRBJ1-2, with 10 bases fitting TRBD1. The CDR3 length is 12 residues. Germline V lookup: CDR1 SGHRS, CDR2 YFSETQ. V dropped 3 bases and J dropped 7; count of bases not matched to a gene: 0. CDR3 residues: CASSWDRGGYTF. The DNA for the CDR3 is TGCGCCAGCAGCTGGGACAGGGGTGGCTACACCTTC.

This clonotype came up a few times. In DNA form, the CDR3 reads TGCAGTGCTATGGGGCGGGGGACACCTTACAATGAGCAGTTCTTC. Residues: CSAMGRGTPYNEQFF. J is TRBJ2-1 and V is TRBV20-1; possibly TRBD2 for D (7 bases). CDR3 length: 15 amino acids. Germline CDR1 is DFQATT and CDR2 is SNEGSKA (reference sequence). Trimming took off 4 bases at V and 4 bases at J, with 17 bases between the two ends.

The chain links TRBV7-9 to TRBJ1-6; TRBD1 matches 10 bases. This CDR3 spans 15 amino acids. Germline lookup yields CDR1 SEHNR and CDR2 FQNEAQ (reference sequence). V shed 5 bases, J shed 8 bases, and the junction held 6 bases outside the gene matches. This CDR3 reads CASSPPGTGDSPLHF. The DNA of the CDR3 is TGTGCCAGCAGCCCTCCAGGGACAGGGGATTCACCCCTCCACTTT.

The rearrangement uses TRBV20-1 and TRBJ2-3; D may correspond to TRBD1 or TRBD2 (5 bases each). Deletions cut 4 bases from V and 0 bases from J, with 14 bases between. This CDR3 is built from 15 residues. CDR1 is DFQATT, CDR2 SNEGSKA, per germline (reference sequence). The CDR3 sequence: CSAMGPGPSTDTQYF. DNA for the CDR3: TGCAGTGCTATGGGACCGGGACCTAGCACAGATACGCAGTATTTT.

As regards this clonotype: Possible read error: a much larger clone is one base away. The chain is built from TRBV10-2 and TRBJ2-1; 9 nucleotides agree with TRBD2. The V and J ends lost 8 bases and 4 bases, in that order; junction bases with no gene match: 12. The CDR3 is 16 residues long. Germline CDR1 and CDR2: WSHSY and SAAADI. CDR3 protein: CASGGGLAGTYNEQFF. In DNA form, the CDR3 reads TGCGCCAGCGGTGGTGGGCTAGCGGGAACATACAATGAGCAGTTCTTC.

Concerning this clonotype: Germline and junction disagree at one end, which may indicate a read error. The chain recombines TRBV5-1 with TRBJ1-5, with D perhaps TRBD1 (6 bases). The CDR3 has 15 residues. CDR1 SGHRS and CDR2 YFSETQ come from the germline V gene. CDR3 sequence reads: CVSSLGAAGDQPQHF. The CDR3 DNA reads as TGCGTCAGCAGCTTGGGAGCCGCAGGGGATCAGCCCCAGCATTTT.

As for this clonotype: This could be a read error, since a much larger clone is one nucleotide away. This chain joins TRBV28 and TRBJ2-7; the D gene could be TRBD1 or TRBD2 (5 bases each). The J call is in doubt because the DNA end fits TRBJ2-1 better. CDR1 MDHEN and CDR2 SYDVKM come from the germline V gene. This CDR3 is built from 17 residues. In nucleotides, the CDR3 is TGTGCCAGCAGTTTATATCCCGAAGGGGTAGGAGGCTATGAGCAGTTCTTC. It is translated as CASSLYPEGVGGYEQFF.

The rearrangement joins TRBV14 to TRBJ1-1; D is uncertain. Deletions cut 2 bases from V and 5 bases from J, with 24 bases between. CDR3 length equals 18 residues. Looked up from germline, CDR1 is SGHDN and CDR2 is FVKESK. The CDR3 DNA follows: TGTGCCAGCAGCCAATATCGCGGACGGATTACTGTCATGACTGAAGCTTTCTTT. It codes for CASSQYRGRITVMTEAFF.

For this clonotype: Its ends do not fully match the called genes, so a read error is possible. The chain couples TRBV12-3 or TRBV12-4 to TRBJ2-2; TRBD2 is a possible D gene (5 bases). This CDR3 comprises 12 residues. The CDR3 DNA is TGTGCCAGCTTTCTTAACACCGGGGAGCGGTTTTTT. It codes for CASFLNTGERFF.

This clonotype has only a few counts. The chain has TRBV7-9 and TRBJ2-1; no reliable D call. Germline V gene lookup returns CDR1 SEHNR and CDR2 FQNEAQ (reference sequence). The CDR3 is 15 amino acids. V was clipped by 1 base and J by 8 bases, with 15 bases between them. CDR3 bases: TGTGCCAGCAGCTTAGACCAGCCGGTGAGGTATGAGCAGTTCTTC. Translated: CASSLDQPVRYEQFF.

This clonotype was seen a few times. V gene TRBV5-6 combines with J gene TRBJ1-2, with TRBD1 matching 7 bases. From germline, CDR1 is SGHDT and CDR2 YYEEEE. The CDR3 spans 13 residues. V gave up 6 bases and J gave up 5 bases; unmatched junction bases: 7. The CDR3 protein is CASTGGGYYGYTF. The CDR3 bases are TGTGCCAGCACGGGAGGGGGCTATTATGGCTACACCTTC.

The chain uses TRBV4-1 and TRBJ2-1; 9 nucleotides align to TRBD2. CDR1 and CDR2 (germline): MGHRA, YSYEKL. CDR3 length: 12 amino acids. V lost 1 base and J lost 12; bases outside the gene matches: 1. The CDR3: CASSQARGGQFF. CDR3 DNA: TGCGCCAGCAGCCAAGCGCGGGGGGGGCAGTTCTTC.

V gene TRBV19 combines with J gene TRBJ2-7; tentatively, D is TRBD2 (5 bases). This CDR3 spans 17 amino acids. The V gene's germline CDR1 is LNHDA and CDR2 SQIVND (reference sequence). Trimming pared 5 bases from V and 3 bases from J, leaving 23 bases between. In nucleotides, the CDR3 is TGTGCCAGTAGTCTAGCCTCAGAGGGATTAGCATACTACGAGCAGTACTTC. Translating it yields CASSLASEGLAYYEQYF. Complete variable domain (other parts from reference TRBV19 and TRBJ2-7): DGGITQSPKYLFRKEGQNVTLSCEQNLNHDAMYWYRQDPGQGLRLIYYSQIVNDFQKGDIAEGYSVSREKKESFPLTVTSAQKNPTAFYLCASSLASEGLAYYEQYFGPGTRLTVT.

The genes are TRBV4-1 and TRBJ2-4; D is possibly TRBD1 (6 bases). The DNA end is a closer match to TRBJ2-7, so the J assignment may be wrong. CDR3 length: 16 amino acids. Germline lookup yields CDR1 MGHRA and CDR2 YSYEKL. The CDR3 region is CASSLGWATGGYEQYF. For the CDR3, the DNA is TGCGCCAGCAGCCTGGGGTGGGCGACAGGAGGATACGAGCAGTACTTC.

This clonotype was seen a handful of times. The chain joins TRBV14 to TRBJ1-2; no definite D call. There are 14 residues in the CDR3. CDR1 SGHDN and CDR2 FVKESK come from the germline V gene. V lost 0 bases and J lost 5, with 10 bases in between. The DNA for the CDR3 is TGTGCCAGCAGCCAAGAGGTCGTCAGTTATGGCTACACCTTC. It translates to CASSQEVVSYGYTF.

Only a few counts were recorded for this clonotype. J is TRBJ1-1 and V is TRBV29-1; TRBD1 is a possible D gene (5 bases). CDR3 size: 14 residues. The V end was cut by 7 bases, the J end by 6 bases, with 21 bases between. Germline values: CDR1 SQVTM, CDR2 ANQGSEA. CDR3 in DNA: TGCAGCGGGAAACCCGGGGCACACGGCGCTGAAGCTTTCTTT. Translation: CSGKPGAHGAEAFF.

This chain links TRBV5-1 with TRBJ2-2, with D uncertain. With 6 bases removed from V and 4 bases from J, the gap between germline ends came to 16 bases. Germline V gives CDR1 SGHRS, CDR2 YFSETQ. The CDR3 extends over 15 amino acids. The CDR3 spells CASIPIPPSTGELFF. The DNA for the CDR3 is TGCGCCAGCATACCGATCCCTCCAAGCACCGGGGAGCTGTTTTTT.

This clonotype came up a few times. J is TRBJ2-1 and V is TRBV28; D call uncertain. V gave up 7 bases and J gave up 0 bases, with 7 bases separating them. There are 13 residues in the CDR3. From germline, CDR1 is MDHEN and CDR2 SYDVKM. For the CDR3, the DNA is TGTGCCAGCAACCGGCGCTCCTACAATGAGCAGTTCTTC. Its protein is CASNRRSYNEQFF.

Points on this clonotype: A junction end diverges from the germline sequence, so it may reflect a read error. The chain joins TRBV28 to TRBJ2-1, with 9 bases matching TRBD2. Germline V gene data show CDR1 as MDHEN and CDR2 as SYDVKM. The CDR3 extends over 16 amino acids. The CDR3 region has the DNA TGTACCAGCAGTTTATTCTCAGCGGGGGGTTACAATGAGCAGTTCTTC. Translated, it gives CTSSLFSAGGYNEQFF. The full variable domain, in which reference TRBV28 and TRBJ2-1 provide the parts outside the CDR3, is DVKVTQSSRYLVKRTGEKVFLECVQDMDHENMFWYRQDPGLGLRLIYFSYDVKMKEKGDIPEGYSVSREKKERFSLILESASTNQTSMYLCTSSLFSAGGYNEQFFGPGTRLTVL.